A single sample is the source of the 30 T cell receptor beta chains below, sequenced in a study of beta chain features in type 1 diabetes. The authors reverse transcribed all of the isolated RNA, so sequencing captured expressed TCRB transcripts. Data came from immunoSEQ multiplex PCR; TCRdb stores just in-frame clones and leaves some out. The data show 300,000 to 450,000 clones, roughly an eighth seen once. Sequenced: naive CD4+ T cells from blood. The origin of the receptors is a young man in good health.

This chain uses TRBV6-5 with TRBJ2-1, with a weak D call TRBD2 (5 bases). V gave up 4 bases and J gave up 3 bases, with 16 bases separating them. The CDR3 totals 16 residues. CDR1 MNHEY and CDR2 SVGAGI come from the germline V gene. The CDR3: CASSFIPTTRYNEQFF. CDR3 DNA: TGTGCCAGCAGTTTCATCCCGACTACCCGCTACAATGAGCAGTTCTTC.

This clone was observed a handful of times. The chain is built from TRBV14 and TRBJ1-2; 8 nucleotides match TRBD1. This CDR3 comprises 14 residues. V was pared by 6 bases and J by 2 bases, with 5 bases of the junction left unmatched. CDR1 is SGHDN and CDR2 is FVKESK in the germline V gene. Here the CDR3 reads CASSRQGSNYGYTF. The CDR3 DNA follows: TGTGCCAGCAGTCGACAGGGGAGCAACTATGGCTACACCTTC.

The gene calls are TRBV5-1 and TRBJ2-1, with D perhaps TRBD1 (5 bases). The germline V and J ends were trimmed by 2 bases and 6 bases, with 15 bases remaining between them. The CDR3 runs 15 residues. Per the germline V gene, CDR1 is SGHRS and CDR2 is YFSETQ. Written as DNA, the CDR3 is TGCGCCAGCAGCTTTGGGGTGGTCGACAGCAATGAGCAGTTCTTC. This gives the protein CASSFGVVDSNEQFF.

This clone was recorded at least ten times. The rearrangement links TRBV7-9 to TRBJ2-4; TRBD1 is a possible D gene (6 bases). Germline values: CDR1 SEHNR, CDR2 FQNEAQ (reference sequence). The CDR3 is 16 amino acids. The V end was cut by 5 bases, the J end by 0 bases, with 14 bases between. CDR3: CASSLDSRLAKNIQYF. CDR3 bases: TGTGCCAGCAGCCTGGACAGCCGTCTAGCCAAAAACATTCAGTACTTC.

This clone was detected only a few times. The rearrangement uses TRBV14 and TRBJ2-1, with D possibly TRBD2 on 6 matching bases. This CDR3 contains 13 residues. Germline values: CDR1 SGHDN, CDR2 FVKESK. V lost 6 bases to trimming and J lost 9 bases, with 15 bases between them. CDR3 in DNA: TGTGCCAGCAGTTCACTAGCTATAACTGAGCAGTTCTTC. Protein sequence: CASSSLAITEQFF.

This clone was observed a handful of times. CDR3 sequence reads: CASRGGGTGPWSQYF. CDR3 sequence (DNA): TGTGCCAGCAGGGGAGGGGGGACAGGACCATGGAGTCAGTACTTC. The chain joins TRBV25-1 to TRBJ2-4, with D perhaps matching TRBD1 (8 bases). CDR3 size: 15 residues. From germline, CDR1 is MGHDK and CDR2 SYGVNS. V shed 6 bases and J shed 12 bases, with 24 bases lying between them.

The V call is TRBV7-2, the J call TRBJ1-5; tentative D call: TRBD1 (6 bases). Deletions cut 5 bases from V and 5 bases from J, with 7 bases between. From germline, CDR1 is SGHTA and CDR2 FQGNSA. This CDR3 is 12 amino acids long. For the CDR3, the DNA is TGTGCCAGCAGCAACAGGGATCAGCCCCAGCATTTT. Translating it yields CASSNRDQPQHF.

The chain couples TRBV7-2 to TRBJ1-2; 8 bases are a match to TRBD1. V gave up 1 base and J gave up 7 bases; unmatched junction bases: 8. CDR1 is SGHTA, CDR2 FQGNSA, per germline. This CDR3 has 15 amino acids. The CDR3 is CASSLVGRGLFGYTF. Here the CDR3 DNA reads TGTGCCAGCAGCTTAGTTGGCAGGGGGCTTTTTGGCTACACCTTC.

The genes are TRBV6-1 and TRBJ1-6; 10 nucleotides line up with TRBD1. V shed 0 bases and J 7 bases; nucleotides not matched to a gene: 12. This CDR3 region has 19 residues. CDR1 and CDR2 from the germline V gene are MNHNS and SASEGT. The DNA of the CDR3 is TGTGCCAGCAGTGAAGCGCGTCTGGGACAGGGGATGAAGAATTCACCCCTCCACTTT. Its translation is CASSEARLGQGMKNSPLHF.

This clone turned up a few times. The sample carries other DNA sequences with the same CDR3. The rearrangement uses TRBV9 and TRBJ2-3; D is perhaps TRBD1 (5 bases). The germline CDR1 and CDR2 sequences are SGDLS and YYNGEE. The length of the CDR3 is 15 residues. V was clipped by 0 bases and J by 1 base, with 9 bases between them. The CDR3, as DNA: TGTGCCAGCAGCGTAGGGGGCCTCGGCACAGATACGCAGTATTTT. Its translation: CASSVGGLGTDTQYF.

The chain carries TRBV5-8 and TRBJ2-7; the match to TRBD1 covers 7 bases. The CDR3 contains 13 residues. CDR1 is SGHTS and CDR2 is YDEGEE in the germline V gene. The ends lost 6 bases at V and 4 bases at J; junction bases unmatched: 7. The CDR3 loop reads CASIYRGTYEQYF. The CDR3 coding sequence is TGTGCCAGCATATACAGGGGCACTTACGAGCAGTACTTC.

The CDR3 nucleotides read TGTGCCAGCACCTCTTGGGGAGGGGCTTTCTTT. It is translated as CASTSWGGAFF. V is TRBV28 and J is TRBJ1-1; D is ambiguous. This CDR3 comprises 11 residues. Deletions cut 7 bases from V and 11 bases from J, with 14 bases between. Germline CDR1 is MDHEN and CDR2 is SYDVKM.

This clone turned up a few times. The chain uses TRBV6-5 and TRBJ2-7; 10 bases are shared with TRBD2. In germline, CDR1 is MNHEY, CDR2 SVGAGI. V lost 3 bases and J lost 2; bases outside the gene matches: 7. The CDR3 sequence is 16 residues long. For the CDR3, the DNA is TGTGCCAGCAGTTATTCAAGGAGCGGGGGGGCCTACGAGCAGTACTTC. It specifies CASSYSRSGGAYEQYF.

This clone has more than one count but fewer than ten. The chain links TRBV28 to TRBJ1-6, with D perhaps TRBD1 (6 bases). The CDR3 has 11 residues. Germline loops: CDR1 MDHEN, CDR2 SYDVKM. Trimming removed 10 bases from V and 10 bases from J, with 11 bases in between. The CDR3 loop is CATQGNSPLHF. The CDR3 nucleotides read TGTGCCACTCAGGGGAACTCACCCCTCCACTTT.

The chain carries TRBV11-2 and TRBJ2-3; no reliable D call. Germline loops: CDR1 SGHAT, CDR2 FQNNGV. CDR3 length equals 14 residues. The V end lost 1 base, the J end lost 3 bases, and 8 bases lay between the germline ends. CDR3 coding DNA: TGTGCCAGCAGCTTAGTCCTAACTACAGATACGCAGTATTTT. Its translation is CASSLVLTTDTQYF.

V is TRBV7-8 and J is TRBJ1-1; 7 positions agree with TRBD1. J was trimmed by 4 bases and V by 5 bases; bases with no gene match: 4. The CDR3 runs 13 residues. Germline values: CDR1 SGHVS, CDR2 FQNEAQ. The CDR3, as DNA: TGTGCCAGCAGCGCAGGGGGAGGCACTGAAGCTTTCTTT. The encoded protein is CASSAGGGTEAFF.

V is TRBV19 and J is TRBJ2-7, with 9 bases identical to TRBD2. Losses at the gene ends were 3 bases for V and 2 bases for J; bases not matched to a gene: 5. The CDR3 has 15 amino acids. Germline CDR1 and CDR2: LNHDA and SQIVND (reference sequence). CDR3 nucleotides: TGTGCCAGTAGTATCCAGACTAGCGGCGCCTACGAGCAGTACTTC. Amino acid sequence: CASSIQTSGAYEQYF.

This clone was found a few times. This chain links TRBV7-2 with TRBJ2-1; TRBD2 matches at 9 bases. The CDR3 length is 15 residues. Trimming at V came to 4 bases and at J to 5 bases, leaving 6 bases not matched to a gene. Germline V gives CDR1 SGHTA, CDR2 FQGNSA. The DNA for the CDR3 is TGTGCCAGCAGCTCAACTAGCGGGCGGCACAATGAGCAGTTCTTC. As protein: CASSSTSGRHNEQFF.

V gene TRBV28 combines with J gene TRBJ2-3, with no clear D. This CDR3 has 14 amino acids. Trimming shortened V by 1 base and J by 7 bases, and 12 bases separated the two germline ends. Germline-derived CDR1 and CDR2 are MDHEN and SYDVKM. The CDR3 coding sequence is TGTGCCAGCAGTTTATTAGTGAGCGTGAATACGCAGTATTTT. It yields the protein CASSLLVSVNTQYF.

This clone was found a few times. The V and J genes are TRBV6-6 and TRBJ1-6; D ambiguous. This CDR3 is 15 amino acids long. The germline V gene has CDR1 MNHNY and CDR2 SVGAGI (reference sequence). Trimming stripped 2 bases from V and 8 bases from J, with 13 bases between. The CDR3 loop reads CASSYAATFDSPLHF. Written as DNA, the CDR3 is TGTGCCAGCAGTTACGCGGCGACGTTTGATTCACCCCTCCACTTT.

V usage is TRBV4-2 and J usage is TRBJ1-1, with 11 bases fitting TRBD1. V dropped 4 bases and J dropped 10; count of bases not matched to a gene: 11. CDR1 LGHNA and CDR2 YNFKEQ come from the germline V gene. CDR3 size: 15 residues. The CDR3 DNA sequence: TGTGCCAGCAGCCCAGGGACAGGGGGTGGTGATAGAGCTTTCTTT. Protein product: CASSPGTGGGDRAFF.

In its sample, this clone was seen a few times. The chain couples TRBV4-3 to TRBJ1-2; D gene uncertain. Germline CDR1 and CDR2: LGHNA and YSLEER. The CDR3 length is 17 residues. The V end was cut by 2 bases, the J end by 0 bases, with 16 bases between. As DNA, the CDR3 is TGCGCCAGCAGCCAAACTCTGGCGGGAACTACTAACTATGGCTACACCTTC. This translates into CASSQTLAGTTNYGYTF.

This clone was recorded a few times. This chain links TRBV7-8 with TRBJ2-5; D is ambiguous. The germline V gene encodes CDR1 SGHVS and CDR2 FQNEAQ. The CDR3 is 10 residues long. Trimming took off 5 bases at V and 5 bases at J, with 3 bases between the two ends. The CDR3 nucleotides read TGTGCCAGCAGCCGGGAGACCCAGTACTTC. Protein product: CASSRETQYF.

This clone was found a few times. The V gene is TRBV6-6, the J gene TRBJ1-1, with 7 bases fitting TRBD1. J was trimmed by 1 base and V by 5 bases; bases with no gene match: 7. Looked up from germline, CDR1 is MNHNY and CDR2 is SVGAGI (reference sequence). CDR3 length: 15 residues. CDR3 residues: CASSPTGAGNTEAFF. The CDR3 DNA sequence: TGTGCCAGCAGTCCCACAGGGGCGGGGAACACTGAAGCTTTCTTT.

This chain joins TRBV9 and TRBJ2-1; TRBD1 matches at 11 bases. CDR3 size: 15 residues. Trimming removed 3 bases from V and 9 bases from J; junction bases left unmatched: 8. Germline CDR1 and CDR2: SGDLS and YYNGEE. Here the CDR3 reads CASSAIPGTGGEQFF. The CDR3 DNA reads TGTGCCAGCAGCGCGATACCTGGGACAGGGGGTGAGCAGTTCTTC.

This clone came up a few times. The CDR3 spells CSVSGWRIEAFF. DNA of the CDR3: TGCAGCGTCTCTGGTTGGCGGATTGAAGCTTTCTTT. This chain links TRBV29-1 with TRBJ1-1, with unresolved D. Per the germline V gene, CDR1 is SQVTM and CDR2 is ANQGSEA. The V end was cut by 6 bases, the J end by 7 bases, with 15 bases between. The length of the CDR3 is 12 residues.

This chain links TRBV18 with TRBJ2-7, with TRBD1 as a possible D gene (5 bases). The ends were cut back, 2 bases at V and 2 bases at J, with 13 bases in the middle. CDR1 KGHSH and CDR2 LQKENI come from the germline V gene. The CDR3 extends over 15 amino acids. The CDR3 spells CASSPTLGQAYEQYF. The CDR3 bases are TGTGCCAGCTCACCAACTTTAGGACAAGCCTACGAGCAGTACTTC.

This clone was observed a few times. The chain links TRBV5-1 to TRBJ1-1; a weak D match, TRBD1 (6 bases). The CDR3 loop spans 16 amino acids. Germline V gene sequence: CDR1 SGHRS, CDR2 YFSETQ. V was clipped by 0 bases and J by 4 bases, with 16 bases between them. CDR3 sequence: CASSLALGGAGTEAFF. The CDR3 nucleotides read TGCGCCAGCAGCTTGGCCCTCGGGGGGGCAGGCACTGAAGCTTTCTTT.

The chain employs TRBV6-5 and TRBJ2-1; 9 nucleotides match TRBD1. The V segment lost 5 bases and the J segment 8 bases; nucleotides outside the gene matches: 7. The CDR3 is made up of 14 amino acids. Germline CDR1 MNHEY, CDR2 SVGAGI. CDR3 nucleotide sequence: TGTGCCAGCAGTCCGGACAGGGGTCGGCATGAGCAGTTCTTC. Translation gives CASSPDRGRHEQFF.

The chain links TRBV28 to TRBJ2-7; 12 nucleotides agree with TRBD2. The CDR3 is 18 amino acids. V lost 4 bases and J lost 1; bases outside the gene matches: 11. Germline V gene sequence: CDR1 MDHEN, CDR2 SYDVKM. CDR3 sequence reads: CASSSNLGTSGPSYEQYF. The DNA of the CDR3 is TGTGCCAGCAGTTCCAACCTCGGGACTAGCGGGCCGTCCTACGAGCAGTACTTC.